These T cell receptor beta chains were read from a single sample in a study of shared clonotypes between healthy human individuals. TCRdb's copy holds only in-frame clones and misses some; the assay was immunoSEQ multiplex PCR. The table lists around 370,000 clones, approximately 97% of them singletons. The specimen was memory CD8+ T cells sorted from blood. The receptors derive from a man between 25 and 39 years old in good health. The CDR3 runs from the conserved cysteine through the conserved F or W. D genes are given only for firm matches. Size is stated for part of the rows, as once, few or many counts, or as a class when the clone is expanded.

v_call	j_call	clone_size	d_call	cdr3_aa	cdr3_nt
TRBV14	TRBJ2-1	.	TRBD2	CASSQRKGTTGNEQFF	TGTGCCAGCAGCCAACGAAAAGGGACTACCGGCAATGAGCAGTTCTTC
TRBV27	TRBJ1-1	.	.	CASRSWGNTEAFF	TGTGCCAGCAGATCGTGGGGGAACACTGAAGCTTTCTTT
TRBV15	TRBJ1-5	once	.	CATSRDLHGGLGNQPQHF	TGTGCCACCAGCAGAGATCTGCACGGGGGGCTCGGCAATCAGCCCCAGCATTTT
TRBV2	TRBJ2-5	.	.	CASSVQETQYF	TGTGCCAGCAGTGTACAAGAGACCCAGTACTTC
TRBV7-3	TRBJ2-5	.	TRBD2	CASSLAGASETQYF	TGTGCCAGCAGCTTAGCGGGAGCGTCGGAGACCCAGTACTTC
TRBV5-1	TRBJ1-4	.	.	CASSLGPLATNEKLFF	TGCGCCAGCAGCTTAGGGCCGCTCGCAACTAATGAAAAACTGTTTTTT
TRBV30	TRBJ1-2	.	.	CAWSRDLEGYTF	TGTGCCTGGAGCCGAGATCTAGAGGGCTACACCTTC
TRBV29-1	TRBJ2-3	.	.	CSGRRGSDTQYF	TGCAGCGGCCGAAGGGGGTCAGATACGCAGTATTTT
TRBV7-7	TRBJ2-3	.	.	CASSYQVGDTQYF	TGTGCTAGCAGCTACCAGGTGGGAGATACGCAGTATTTT
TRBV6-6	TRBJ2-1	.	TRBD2	CASRQTSGSSSEQFF	TGTGCCAGCAGGCAAACTAGCGGGAGTAGCAGTGAGCAGTTCTTC
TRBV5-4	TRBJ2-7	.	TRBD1	CASSSIGGVGRYEQYF	TGTGCCAGCAGCTCCATAGGGGGCGTTGGTCGCTACGAGCAGTACTTC
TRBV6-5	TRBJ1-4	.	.	CASQWGSGEKLFF	TGTGCCAGCCAATGGGGGAGCGGCGAAAAACTGTTTTTT
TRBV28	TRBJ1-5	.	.	CASSFLGGIGNQPQHF	TGTGCCAGCAGTTTTTTGGGGGGGATTGGAAATCAGCCCCAGCATTTT
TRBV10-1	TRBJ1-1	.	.	CASSEHGGGGSEAFF	TGCGCCAGCAGTGAGCACGGGGGCGGCGGCTCTGAAGCTTTCTTT
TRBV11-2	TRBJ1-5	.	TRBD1	CASSPRTGVNQPQHF	TGTGCCAGCAGCCCAAGGACAGGGGTGAATCAGCCCCAGCATTTT
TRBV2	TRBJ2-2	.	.	CASSAVLPRGTGELFF	TGTGCCAGCAGTGCGGTCCTCCCCCGGGGCACCGGGGAGCTGTTTTTT
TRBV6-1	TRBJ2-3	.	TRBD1	CASSRTGATDTQYF	TGTGCCAGCAGCCGAACAGGGGCCACAGATACGCAGTATTTT
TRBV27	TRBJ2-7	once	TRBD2	CASRGEGSLSYEQYF	TGTGCCAGCAGGGGGGAGGGGAGCTTGTCGTACGAGCAGTACTTC
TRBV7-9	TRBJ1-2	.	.	CASSLARPSEGYGYTF	TGTGCCAGCAGCTTAGCGCGGCCTTCCGAGGGTTATGGCTACACCTTC
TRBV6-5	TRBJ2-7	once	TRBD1	CASSYSWTGDEQYF	TGTGCCAGCAGTTACTCTTGGACAGGGGACGAGCAGTACTTC
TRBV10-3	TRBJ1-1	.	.	CAISESTGRMNTEAFF	TGTGCCATCAGTGAGTCTACGGGACGGATGAACACTGAAGCTTTCTTT
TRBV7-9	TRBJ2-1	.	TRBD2	CASSLGLAGLYNEQFF	TGTGCCAGCAGCTTAGGGCTAGCGGGACTATACAATGAGCAGTTCTTC
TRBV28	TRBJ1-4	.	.	CASRRDGEKLFF	TGTGCCAGCCGTAGGGATGGTGAAAAACTGTTTTTT
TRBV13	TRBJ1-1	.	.	CASFRLPNTEAFF	TGTGCCAGCTTCCGCCTCCCGAACACTGAAGCTTTCTTT
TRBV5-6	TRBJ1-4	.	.	CASSSNGKLFF	TGTGCCAGCAGTTCTAACGGAAAACTGTTTTTT
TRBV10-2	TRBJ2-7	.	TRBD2	CASSGGLAGYEQYF	TGCGCCAGCAGTGGGGGACTAGCGGGCTACGAGCAGTACTTC
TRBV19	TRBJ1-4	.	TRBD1	CASSTGGGAPNEKLFF	TGTGCCAGTAGTACCGGAGGGGGCGCGCCTAATGAAAAACTGTTTTTT
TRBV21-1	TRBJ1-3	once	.	CASSKDLQGASGNTIYF	TGTGCCAGCAGCAAAGATTTACAGGGGGCATCGGGAAACACCATATATTTT
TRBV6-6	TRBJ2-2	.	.	CASRPTGPSGELFF	TGTGCCAGCAGACCGACAGGACCCTCCGGGGAGCTGTTTTTT
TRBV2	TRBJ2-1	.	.	CASTDIRENEQFF	TGTGCCAGCACCGACATAAGGGAGAATGAGCAGTTCTTC
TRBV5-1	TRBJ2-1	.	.	CASSLIGASNEQFF	TGCGCCAGCAGCTTGATAGGGGCTAGCAATGAGCAGTTCTTC
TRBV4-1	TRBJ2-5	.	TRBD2	CASSQDGTSGRETQYF	TGCGCCAGCAGCCAAGACGGGACTAGCGGGAGAGAGACCCAGTACTTC
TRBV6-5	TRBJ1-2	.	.	CASSYFGYGYTF	TGTGCCAGCAGTTACTTCGGGTATGGCTACACCTTC
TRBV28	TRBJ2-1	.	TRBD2	CASTQLAGAYNEQFF	TGTGCCAGCACTCAACTAGCGGGAGCCTACAATGAGCAGTTCTTC
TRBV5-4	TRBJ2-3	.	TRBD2	CASSGRADTQYF	TGTGCCAGCAGCGGGAGGGCAGATACGCAGTATTTT
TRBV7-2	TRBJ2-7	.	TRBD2	CASRLTSGRGVSYEQYF	TGTGCCAGCAGACTAACTAGCGGGAGGGGGGTCTCCTACGAGCAGTACTTC
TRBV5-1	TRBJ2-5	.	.	CASSLAGLGETQYF	TGCGCCAGCAGCTTGGCGGGGCTAGGAGAGACCCAGTACTTC
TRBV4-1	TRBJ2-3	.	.	CASSHKPGLHTDTQYF	TGCGCCAGCAGCCATAAACCGGGACTCCACACAGATACGCAGTATTTT
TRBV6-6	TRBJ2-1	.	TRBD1	CASSTYQGDNEQFF	TGTGCCAGCAGTACCTACCAGGGGGACAATGAGCAGTTCTTC
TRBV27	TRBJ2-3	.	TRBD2	CASSFLLAGGGDTQYF	TGTGCCAGCAGTTTTCTACTAGCGGGAGGGGGAGATACGCAGTATTTT
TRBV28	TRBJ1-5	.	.	CASSRGRQPQHF	TGTGCCAGCAGCCGGGGACGTCAGCCCCAGCATTTT
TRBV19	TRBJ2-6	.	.	CASSQGSTGANVLTF	TGTGCCAGTAGTCAGGGGTCCACTGGGGCCAACGTCCTGACTTTC
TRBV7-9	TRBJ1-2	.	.	CASSWDWEIYGYTF	TGTGCCAGCAGCTGGGACTGGGAGATCTATGGCTACACCTTC
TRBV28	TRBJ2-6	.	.	CASSRSGANVLTF	TGTGCCAGCAGCCGCTCTGGGGCCAACGTCCTGACTTTC
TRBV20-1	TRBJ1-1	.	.	CSARGRGEAFF	TGCAGTGCCCGGGGCAGGGGTGAAGCTTTCTTT
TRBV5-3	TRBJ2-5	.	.	CARSPLSGMETQYF	TGTGCCAGAAGCCCCCTTTCTGGCATGGAGACCCAGTACTTC
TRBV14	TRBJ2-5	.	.	CASSQGLGVETQYF	TGTGCCAGCAGCCAAGGACTGGGGGTAGAGACCCAGTACTTC
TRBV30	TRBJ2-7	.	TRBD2	CAWSAPGLAGYEQYF	TGTGCCTGGAGTGCCCCGGGACTAGCGGGTTACGAGCAGTACTTC
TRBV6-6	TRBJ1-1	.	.	CASSYSRNTEAFF	TGTGCCAGCAGTTACTCGAGGAATACTGAAGCTTTCTTT
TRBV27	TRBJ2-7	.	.	CASSSRVGVEQYF	TGTGCCAGCAGTTCGCGAGTGGGAGTCGAGCAGTACTTC
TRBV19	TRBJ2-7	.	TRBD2	CASSMRAGVHLYEQYF	TGTGCCAGTAGTATGAGGGCGGGAGTCCACCTCTACGAGCAGTACTTC
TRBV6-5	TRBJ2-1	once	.	CASRTTLGEQFF	TGTGCCAGCAGGACGACTCTGGGTGAGCAGTTCTTC
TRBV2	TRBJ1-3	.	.	CASSAQGLVGNTIYF	TGTGCCAGCAGTGCACAGGGTTTAGTTGGAAACACCATATATTTT
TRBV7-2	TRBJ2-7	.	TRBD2	CASSLLGTSGSYEQYF	TGTGCCAGCAGCTTACTCGGGACTAGCGGCTCCTACGAGCAGTACTTC
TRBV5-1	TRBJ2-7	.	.	CASSLAPGLNYEQYF	TGCGCCAGCAGCTTGGCCCCGGGACTGAACTACGAGCAGTACTTC
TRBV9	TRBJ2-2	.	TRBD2	CASSPYNSGSTGELFF	TGTGCCAGCAGCCCATACAACAGCGGGAGCACCGGGGAGCTGTTTTTT
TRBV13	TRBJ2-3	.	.	CASSTTGLSTDTQYF	TGTGCCAGCAGTACGACGGGCCTCAGCACAGATACGCAGTATTTT
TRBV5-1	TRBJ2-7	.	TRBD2	CASTPSVIAGGSGEQYF	TGCGCCAGCACCCCATCGGTGATAGCGGGAGGCTCGGGTGAGCAGTACTTC
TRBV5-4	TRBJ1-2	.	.	CASSLSQGGYGYTF	TGTGCCAGCAGCTTGTCCCAGGGAGGCTATGGCTACACCTTC
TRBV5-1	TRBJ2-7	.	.	CASSFYAAYEQYF	TGCGCCAGCAGCTTTTACGCGGCCTACGAGCAGTACTTC